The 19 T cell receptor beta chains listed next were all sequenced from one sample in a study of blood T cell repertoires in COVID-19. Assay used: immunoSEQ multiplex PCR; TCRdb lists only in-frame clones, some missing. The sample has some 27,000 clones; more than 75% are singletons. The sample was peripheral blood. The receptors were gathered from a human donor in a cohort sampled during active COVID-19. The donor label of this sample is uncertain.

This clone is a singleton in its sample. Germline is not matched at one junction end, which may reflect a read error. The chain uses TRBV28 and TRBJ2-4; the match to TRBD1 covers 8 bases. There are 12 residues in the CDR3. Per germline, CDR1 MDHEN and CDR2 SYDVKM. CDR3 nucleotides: TGTGCAAGCACAGGGGGCAAAAACATTCAGTACTTC. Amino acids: CASTGGKNIQYF.

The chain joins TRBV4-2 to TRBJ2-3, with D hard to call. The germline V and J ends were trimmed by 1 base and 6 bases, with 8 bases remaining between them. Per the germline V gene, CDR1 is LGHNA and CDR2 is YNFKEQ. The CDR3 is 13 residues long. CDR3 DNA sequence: TGTGCCAGCAGCCAAGGACTGAAGGATACGCAGTATTTT. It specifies CASSQGLKDTQYF.

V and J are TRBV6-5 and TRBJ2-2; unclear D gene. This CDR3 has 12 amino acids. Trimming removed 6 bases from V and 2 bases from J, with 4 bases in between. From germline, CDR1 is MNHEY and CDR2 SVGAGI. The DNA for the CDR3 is TGTGCCAGCAGCTATAACACCGGGGAGCTGTTTTTT. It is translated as CASSYNTGELFF.

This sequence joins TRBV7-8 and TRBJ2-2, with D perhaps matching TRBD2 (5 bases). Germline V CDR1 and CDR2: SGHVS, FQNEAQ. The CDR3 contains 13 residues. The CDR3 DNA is TGTGCTCTGTACGGGGAAAACACCGGGGAGCTGTTTTTT. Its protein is CALYGENTGELFF.

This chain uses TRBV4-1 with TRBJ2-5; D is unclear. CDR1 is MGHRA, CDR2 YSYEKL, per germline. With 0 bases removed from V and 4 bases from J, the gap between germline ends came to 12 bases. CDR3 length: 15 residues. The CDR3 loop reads CASSQDGSTGETQYF. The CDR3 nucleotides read TGCGCCAGCAGCCAAGACGGCTCGACGGGAGAGACCCAGTACTTC.

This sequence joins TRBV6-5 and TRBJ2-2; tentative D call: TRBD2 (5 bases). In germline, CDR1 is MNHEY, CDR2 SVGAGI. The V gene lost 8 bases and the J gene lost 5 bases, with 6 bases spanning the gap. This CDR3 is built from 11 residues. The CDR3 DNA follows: TGTGCCAGCGAGGGTACCGGGGAGCTGTTTTTT. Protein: CASEGTGELFF.

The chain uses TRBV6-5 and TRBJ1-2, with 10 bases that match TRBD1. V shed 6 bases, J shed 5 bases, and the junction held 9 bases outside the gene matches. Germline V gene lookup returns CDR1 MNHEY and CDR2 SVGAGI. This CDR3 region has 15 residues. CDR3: CASRPGQGRFYGYTF. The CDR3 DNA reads TGTGCCAGCAGACCGGGACAGGGGCGGTTTTATGGCTACACCTTC.

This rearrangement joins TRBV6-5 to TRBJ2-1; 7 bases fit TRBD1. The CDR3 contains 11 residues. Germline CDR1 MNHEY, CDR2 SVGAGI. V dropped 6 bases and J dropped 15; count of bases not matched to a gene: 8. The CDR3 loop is CASRRTGGWFF. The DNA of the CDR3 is TGTGCCAGCAGAAGGACAGGAGGTTGGTTCTTC.

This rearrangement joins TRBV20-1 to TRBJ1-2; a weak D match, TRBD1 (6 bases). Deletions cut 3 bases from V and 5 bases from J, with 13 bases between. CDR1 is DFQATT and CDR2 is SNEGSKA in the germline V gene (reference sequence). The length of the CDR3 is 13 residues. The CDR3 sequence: CSASQGPTYGYTF. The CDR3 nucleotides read TGCAGTGCTAGTCAGGGGCCCACGTATGGCTACACCTTC.

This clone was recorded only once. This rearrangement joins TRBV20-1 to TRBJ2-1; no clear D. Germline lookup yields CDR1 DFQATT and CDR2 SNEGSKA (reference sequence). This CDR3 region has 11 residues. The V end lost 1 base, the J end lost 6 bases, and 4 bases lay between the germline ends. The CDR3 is CSARGSNEQFF. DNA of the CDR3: TGCAGTGCTAGAGGTAGCAATGAGCAGTTCTTC.

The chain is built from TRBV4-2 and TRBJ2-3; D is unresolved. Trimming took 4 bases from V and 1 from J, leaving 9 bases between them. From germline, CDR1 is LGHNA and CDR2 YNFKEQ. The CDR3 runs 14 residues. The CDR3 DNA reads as TGTGCCAGCAGCCGCCGGTCCGGCACAGATACGCAGTATTTT. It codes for CASSRRSGTDTQYF.

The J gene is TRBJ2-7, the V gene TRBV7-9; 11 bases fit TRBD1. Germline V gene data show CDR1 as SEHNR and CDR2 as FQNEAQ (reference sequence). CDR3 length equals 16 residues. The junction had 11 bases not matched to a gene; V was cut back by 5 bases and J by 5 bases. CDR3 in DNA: TGTGCCAGCAGCCGATTGGGGACAGGGGGTTACAACGAGCAGTACTTC. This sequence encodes CASSRLGTGGYNEQYF.

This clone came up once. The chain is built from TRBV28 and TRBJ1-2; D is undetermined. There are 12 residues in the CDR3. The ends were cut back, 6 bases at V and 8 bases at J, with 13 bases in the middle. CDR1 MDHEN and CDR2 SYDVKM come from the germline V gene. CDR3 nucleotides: TGTGCCAGCAGCCGGGGTGGCGGGGGCTACACCTTC. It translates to CASSRGGGGYTF.

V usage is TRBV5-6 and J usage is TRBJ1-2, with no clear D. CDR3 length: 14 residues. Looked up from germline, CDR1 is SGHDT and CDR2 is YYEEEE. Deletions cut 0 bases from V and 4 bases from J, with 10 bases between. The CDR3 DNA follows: TGTGCCAGCAGCTTGGACGCGGGTGTCTATGGCTACACCTTC. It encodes CASSLDAGVYGYTF.

CDR3 in DNA: TGTGCCAGCAGCGGCACAGGGGGCAACACCGGGGAGCTGTTTTTT. It encodes CASSGTGGNTGELFF. J is TRBJ2-2 and V is TRBV7-9, with TRBD1 identical over 9 bases. CDR1 is SEHNR, CDR2 FQNEAQ, per germline (reference sequence). With 5 bases clipped from V and 2 bases from J, the junction kept 3 bases outside the gene matches. The CDR3 loop spans 15 amino acids.

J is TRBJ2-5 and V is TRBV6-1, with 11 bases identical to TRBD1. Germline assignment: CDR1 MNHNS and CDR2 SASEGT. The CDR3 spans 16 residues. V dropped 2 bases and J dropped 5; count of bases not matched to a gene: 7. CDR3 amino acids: CASSESRTGGGETQYF. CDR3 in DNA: TGTGCCAGCAGTGAATCCAGGACAGGGGGCGGGGAGACCCAGTACTTC.

The CDR3 here is CASSLAPRPNTGELFF. DNA of the CDR3: TGTGCCAGCAGCTTAGCTCCGCGGCCGAACACCGGGGAGCTGTTTTTT. The chain uses TRBV7-6 and TRBJ2-2; no definite D call. The germline V gene has CDR1 SGHVS and CDR2 FNYEAQ. This CDR3 has 16 amino acids. The V end lost 0 bases, the J end lost 0 bases, and 8 bases lay between the germline ends. Drawing the rest from reference TRBV7-6 and TRBJ2-2, the complete variable domain is GAGVSQSPRYKVTKRGQDVALRCDPISGHVSLYWYRQALGQGPEFLTYFNYEAQQDKSGLPNDRFSAERPEGSISTLTIQRTEQRDSAMYRCASSLAPRPNTGELFFGEGSRLTVL.

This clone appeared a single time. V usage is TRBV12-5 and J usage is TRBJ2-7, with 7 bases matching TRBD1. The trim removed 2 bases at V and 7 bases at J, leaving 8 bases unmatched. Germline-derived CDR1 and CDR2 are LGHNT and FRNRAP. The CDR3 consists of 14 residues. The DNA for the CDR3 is TGTGCTAGTGGTTTGTTCAGGGGGTCTAGTGAGCAGTACTTC. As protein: CASGLFRGSSEQYF. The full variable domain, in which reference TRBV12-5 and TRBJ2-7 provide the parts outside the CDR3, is DARVTQTPRHKVTEMGQEVTMRCQPILGHNTVFWYRQTMMQGLELLAYFRNRAPLDDSGMPKDRFSAEMPDATLATLKIQPSEPRDSAVYFCASGLFRGSSEQYFGPGTRLTVT.

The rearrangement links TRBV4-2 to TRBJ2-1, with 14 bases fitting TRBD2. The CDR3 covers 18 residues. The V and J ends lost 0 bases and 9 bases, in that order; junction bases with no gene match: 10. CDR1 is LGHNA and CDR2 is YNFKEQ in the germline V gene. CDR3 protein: CASSQDSRLAGGRIEQFF. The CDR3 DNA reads TGTGCCAGCAGCCAAGATTCTAGACTAGCGGGGGGGCGTATTGAGCAGTTCTTC.